This TCR beta chain was captured in a study of blood T cell repertoires in COVID-19. Study-wide context: Collection of acute and convalescent COVID-19 samples took place in the United States, Italy and Spain. Sample material is recorded as cDNA or gDNA derived from T cells, B-cell-depleted T cells, or PBMCs.

This clone was counted between two and nine times. Authors' data handling: Amplification of reference gene primers was used by the study to estimate nucleated cell counts. Profiled with immunoSEQ multiplex PCR; TCRdb holds only in-frame clones, not every one. From that table come the V and J calls and clone size; the DNA was used to work out D and trimming. Found here are roughly 150,000 clones, approximately 86% of them singletons; the top ten hold less than 8%. The CDR3 runs 17 residues. CDR1 is LGHNA and CDR2 is YNFKEQ in the germline V gene. Trimming removed 0 bases at V and 6 bases at J, with 20 bases between.

This TCR was sampled from a man aged 80 or over with COVID-19, enrolled during active disease. The rearrangement joins TRBV4-2 to TRBJ1-2; D is unclear. Material: peripheral blood. CDR3 residues: CASSQEGNGPGGDGYTF. The CDR3 DNA follows: TGTGCCAGCAGCCAAGAGGGGAACGGTCCGGGAGGAGATGGCTACACCTTC.